This entry features one T cell receptor (beta chain) sequence. What it binds is unknown. This sample was taken from a study of CXCR3-negative and CXCR3-positive naive CD8 T cells. Germline V gene data show CDR1 as MNHEY and CDR2 as SVGEGT. This CDR3 contains 13 residues. Preparation of TRB cDNA libraries relied on 5' RACE carrying UMI labels. One entry per CDR3 protein, without DNA, is what TCRdb gives after re-calling the 5' RACE reads. This repertoire comprises some 120,000 distinct CDR3 sequences; its ten largest clones make up roughly 0.35%. Phenotypically, naive CD8+ T cells corresponded to CD45RO-CCR7+CD27+CD95-. Study results and limitations: Naive subsets displayed similar surface CD5, and TCR strength was inferred from TRB CDR3 properties. Comparison of naive cells showed more hydrophobic TRB CDR3s in CXCR3-positive than in CXCR3-negative naive cells.

This rearrangement joins TRBV6-2 or TRBV6-3 to TRBJ2-1. The sample was naive CXCR3+ CD8+ T cells from blood. The subset is: CD45RO-CCR7+CD27+CD95- naive CD8+ T cells expressing CXCR3 (TNR3+). This clonotype was sampled from a human donor in good health. Some clones in this sample may be carry-over from other donors' samples. The CDR3 reads CASSYVRYTEQFF.